This entry lists 24 T cell receptor beta chains sequenced from one sample in a study of cytotoxic CD8 clonotypes in ibrutinib-treated CLL. Sequenced by immunoSEQ multiplex PCR; TCRdb stores in-frame clones only, minus some. Of some 120,000 clones listed, roughly 84% are singletons. This sample comprised PBMCs, obtained after 24 months of ibrutinib treatment. The receptors originated from a human donor with chronic lymphocytic leukemia.

J is TRBJ1-5 and V is TRBV28; D gene ambiguous. V lost 3 bases to trimming and J lost 6 bases, with 9 bases between them. Germline V gene sequence: CDR1 MDHEN, CDR2 SYDVKM. The CDR3 is 13 residues long. The CDR3 DNA reads as TGTGCCAGCAGTTTCACTGATCGTCAGCCCCAGCATTTT. It yields the protein CASSFTDRQPQHF.

This chain's CDR3 is CASSYSAQSYGYTF. Written as DNA, the CDR3 is TGTGCCAGCAGTTACTCCGCCCAGTCCTATGGCTACACCTTC. The chain uses TRBV6-5 and TRBJ1-2; D is unresolved. The CDR3 has 14 amino acids. In germline, CDR1 is MNHEY, CDR2 SVGAGI. The V end was cut by 0 bases, the J end by 4 bases, with 9 bases between.

This clone was detected once. The chain has TRBV11-2 and TRBJ2-2; D possibly corresponds to TRBD2 (5 bases). CDR1 is SGHAT and CDR2 is FQNNGV in the germline V gene. This CDR3 is built from 14 residues. V was clipped by 5 bases and J by 8 bases, with 15 bases between them. For the CDR3, the DNA is TGTGCCAGCAGCCTGGGGAGTGGGAAAGGGGAGCTGTTTTTT. Residues: CASSLGSGKGELFF. The full variable domain, its missing parts supplied by reference TRBV11-2 and TRBJ2-2, is EAGVAQSPRYKIIEKRQSVAFWCNPISGHATLYWYQQILGQGPKLLIQFQNNGVVDDSQLPKDRFSAERLKGVDSTLKIQPAKLEDSAVYLCASSLGSGKGELFFGEGSRLTVL.

This clone was observed once. V gene TRBV6-5 combines with J gene TRBJ1-5, with D unresolved. The CDR3 totals 15 residues. V lost 4 bases and J lost 0, with 10 bases in between. Germline CDR1 is MNHEY and CDR2 is SVGAGI. Here the CDR3 DNA reads TGTGCCAGCAGTTCCCCCAGGAATAGCAATCAGCCCCAGCATTTT. It specifies CASSSPRNSNQPQHF.

The chain combines TRBV2 with TRBJ2-7; 7 positions match TRBD1. The junction had 11 bases not matched to a gene; V was cut back by 8 bases and J by 4 bases. This CDR3 is built from 14 residues. Germline V gene lookup returns CDR1 SNHLY and CDR2 FYNNEI. The CDR3, as DNA: TGTGCCAGCCTATTCGGACAGGAGAAATACGAGCAGTACTTC. As protein: CASLFGQEKYEQYF.

The V call is TRBV6-6, the J call TRBJ2-7; D call uncertain. With 2 bases removed from V and 0 bases from J, the gap between germline ends came to 11 bases. This CDR3 is built from 15 residues. The germline V gene has CDR1 MNHNY and CDR2 SVGAGI (reference sequence). CDR3: CASSYRGRPSYEQYF. In DNA form, the CDR3 reads TGTGCCAGCAGTTACCGTGGCCGGCCCTCCTACGAGCAGTACTTC.

This clone turned up a few times. The chain has TRBV6-4 and TRBJ2-3; weak D call: TRBD2 (6 bases). Germline V gene sequence: CDR1 MRHNA, CDR2 SNTAGT. Between the trimmed V and J ends, which lost 6 bases and 1 base, there was a span of 11 bases. The length of the CDR3 is 14 residues. CDR3: CASSLGGGTDTQYF. CDR3 in DNA: TGTGCCAGCAGCCTAGGCGGGGGCACAGATACGCAGTATTTT.

V gene TRBV5-1 combines with J gene TRBJ1-4; 7 bases are shared with TRBD1. The germline V gene has CDR1 SGHRS and CDR2 YFSETQ. Trimming removed 2 bases from V and 7 bases from J; junction bases left unmatched: 8. This CDR3 comprises 15 residues. The CDR3 DNA follows: TGCGCCAGCAGCTTAGGAAGGGGGCGGCTTGAAAAACTGTTTTTT. Its protein is CASSLGRGRLEKLFF.

The chain couples TRBV2 to TRBJ1-3, with TRBD1 identical over 8 bases. With 4 bases clipped from V and 2 bases from J, the junction kept 4 bases outside the gene matches. Germline CDR1 SNHLY, CDR2 FYNNEI. The CDR3 contains 15 residues. CDR3 residues: CASSVGQGPGNTIYF. Written as DNA, the CDR3 is TGTGCCAGCAGTGTCGGACAGGGACCTGGAAACACCATATATTTT.

The table lists this clone with a count of one. A junction end diverges from the germline sequence, so it may reflect a read error. The J gene is TRBJ2-7, the V gene TRBV7-2; D might be TRBD2 (6 bases). The CDR3 runs to 15 residues. Germline V gives CDR1 SGHTA, CDR2 FQGNSA. CDR3 DNA: TGTGCCAGCAGCTTAGCGCGGGGAGCGGGTACCCAAATCCACTTC. Protein: CASSLARGAGTQIHF.

The chain recombines TRBV7-3 with TRBJ2-7; TRBD1 or TRBD2 may be the D gene (6 bases each). Germline-derived CDR1 and CDR2 are SGHTA and FQGTGA. This CDR3 has 14 amino acids. Trimming left V 3 bases short and J 4 bases short, with 13 bases between. Written as DNA, the CDR3 is TGTGCCAGCAGCTTGGCCCGGGGGCCTTACGAGCAGTACTTC. It specifies CASSLARGPYEQYF.

J is TRBJ2-5 and V is TRBV9; D uncertain. The CDR3 extends over 14 amino acids. From germline, CDR1 is SGDLS and CDR2 YYNGEE. V was pared by 0 bases and J by 1 base, with 7 bases between. In DNA, the CDR3 is TGTGCCAGCAGCGTAGCCCCGACCCAAGAGACCCAGTACTTC. The encoded protein is CASSVAPTQETQYF.

The chain has TRBV7-9 and TRBJ2-7; 8 bases are shared with TRBD1. With 5 bases clipped from V and 5 bases from J, the junction kept 11 bases outside the gene matches. CDR1 and CDR2 (germline): SEHNR, FQNEAQ (reference sequence). This CDR3 contains 15 residues. The CDR3 DNA follows: TGTGCCAGCAGCCCGGGCAGGGGGCTAGACAACGAGCAGTACTTC. Encoded protein: CASSPGRGLDNEQYF.

The chain is built from TRBV18 and TRBJ2-7; D possibly uses TRBD1 or TRBD2 (5 bases each). Germline CDR1 is KGHSH and CDR2 is LQKENI. V shed 5 bases and J shed 0 bases, with 11 bases lying between them. The CDR3 is 14 residues long. The CDR3 is CASSDRGHSYEQYF. The CDR3 nucleotides read TGTGCCAGCTCAGACCGGGGCCACTCCTACGAGCAGTACTTC. The variable domain in full, with the rest retrieved from reference TRBV18 and TRBJ2-7, is NAGVMQNPRHLVRRRGQEARLRCSPMKGHSHVYWYRQLPEEGLKFMVYLQKENIIDESGMPKERFSAEFPKEGPSILRIQQVVRGDSAAYFCASSDRGHSYEQYFGPGTRLTVT.

This clone was counted between two and nine times. The CDR3 DNA is TGCGCCAGCAGCTTTAGCGGGGGGGGCACAGATACGCAGTATTTT. This codes for CASSFSGGGTDTQYF. This sequence joins TRBV5-1 and TRBJ2-3; TRBD2 matches 11 bases. Per germline, CDR1 SGHRS and CDR2 YFSETQ. The J segment lost 1 base and the V segment lost 2 bases, leaving 0 bases of the junction unmatched. This CDR3 has 15 residues. Supplemented by reference TRBV5-1 and TRBJ2-3, the full variable domain reads KAGVTQTPRYLIKTRGQQVTLSCSPISGHRSVSWYQQTPGQGLQFLFEYFSETQRNKGNFPGRFSGRQFSNSRSEMNVSTLELGDSALYLCASSFSGGGTDTQYFGPGTRLTVL.

The chain combines TRBV18 with TRBJ1-3; D perhaps matches TRBD1 (5 bases). Germline-derived CDR1 and CDR2 are KGHSH and LQKENI. The CDR3 has 16 amino acids. V shed 3 bases and J shed 0 bases, with 12 bases lying between them. CDR3 coding DNA: TGTGCCAGCTCACCCTCTACAGGACTCTCTGGAAACACCATATATTTT. Amino acid sequence: CASSPSTGLSGNTIYF.

This chain joins TRBV18 and TRBJ2-3; tentatively, D is TRBD1 (5 bases). The CDR3 contains 13 residues. V was pared by 3 bases and J by 5 bases, with 9 bases between. Germline V gene sequence: CDR1 KGHSH, CDR2 LQKENI. Written as DNA, the CDR3 is TGTGCCAGCTCACCCAGGGAAGAAGATACGCAGTATTTT. The encoded protein is CASSPREEDTQYF.

The V and J genes are TRBV18 and TRBJ2-5; either TRBD1 or TRBD2 may fit D (6 bases each). Looked up from germline, CDR1 is KGHSH and CDR2 is LQKENI. The V end lost 1 base, the J end lost 4 bases, and 16 bases lay between the germline ends. The CDR3 is made up of 16 amino acids. The CDR3: CASSPLSGGELETQYF. The CDR3 DNA follows: TGTGCCAGCTCACCACTTTCCGGGGGCGAGTTAGAGACCCAGTACTTC.

This clone was observed a handful of times. The genes are TRBV4-2 and TRBJ2-7, with TRBD2 identical over 14 bases. Looked up from germline, CDR1 is LGHNA and CDR2 is YNFKEQ. The junction had 2 bases not matched to a gene; V was cut back by 4 bases and J by 3 bases. This CDR3 spans 15 amino acids. The CDR3 is CASSLGTSGGYEQYF. The CDR3 bases are TGTGCCAGCAGCCTAGGGACTAGCGGGGGCTACGAGCAGTACTTC.

This clone was found a few times. The rearrangement joins TRBV4-3 to TRBJ2-2, with D maybe TRBD2 (7 bases). There are 15 residues in the CDR3. Germline V lookup: CDR1 LGHNA, CDR2 YSLEER. Trimming cost V 7 bases and J 3 bases, with 15 bases left between them. The CDR3 DNA reads TGCGCCAGCAATGGGGGGGCGAGGTACACCGGGGAGCTGTTTTTT. As protein: CASNGGARYTGELFF.

This chain connects TRBV9 to TRBJ1-4; no clear D. Per the germline V gene, CDR1 is SGDLS and CDR2 is YYNGEE. This CDR3 is built from 15 residues. With 0 bases removed from V and 5 bases from J, the gap between germline ends came to 11 bases. In DNA form, the CDR3 reads TGTGCCAGCAGCGTAGTCGGAAACCAGAATGAAAAACTGTTTTTT. Encoded protein: CASSVVGNQNEKLFF.

The genes are TRBV6-5 and TRBJ1-4; TRBD1 matches at 7 bases. The CDR3 is 15 residues long. Germline trimming cut 6 bases from V and 5 bases from J; bases unmatched to any gene: 9. Looked up from germline, CDR1 is MNHEY and CDR2 is SVGAGI. The CDR3 DNA reads as TGTGCCAGCAGCGACGTATACAGGGGAAATGAAAAACTGTTTTTT. This codes for CASSDVYRGNEKLFF.

V and J are TRBV19 and TRBJ2-3; TRBD2 is a possible D gene (5 bases). Trimming shortened V by 9 bases and J by 0 bases, and 13 bases separated the two germline ends. Germline V lookup: CDR1 LNHDA, CDR2 SQIVND (reference sequence). This CDR3 has 14 amino acids. The CDR3 DNA reads as TGTGCCAGCCGACGGGAAACTAGCACAGATACGCAGTATTTT. It codes for CASRRETSTDTQYF.

The gene calls are TRBV9 and TRBJ1-1; no definite D call. The V and J ends lost 6 bases and 0 bases respectively, with 12 bases between them. Germline CDR1 is SGDLS and CDR2 is YYNGEE. This CDR3 contains 14 residues. The CDR3 is CASNLVGMNTEAFF. In DNA, the CDR3 is TGTGCCAGCAACTTGGTGGGAATGAACACTGAAGCTTTCTTT.